The 26 T cell receptor beta chains below come from one sample, sequenced in a study of vaccination and CD4 T cells after COVID-19. Sequence data for DNA of cultured CD4+ T cells were generated by the Oncomine TCR Beta short-read assay. TCRdb processed the PCR reads anew with MiXCR; each CDR3 protein has one entry. The sample carries about 13,000 distinct CDR3 sequences, around 45% recorded once. The antigens for these receptors are not known. Treatment of the sample: roughly 10-day PBMC culture with coronavirus spike peptide pools or control peptides (ViraFEST assay). The sample taken for sequencing was CD4+ T cells from blood, cultured in vitro. These TCRs come from a human donor who had recovered from COVID-19.

This clonotype is a singleton in its sample. V gene TRBV25-1 combines with J gene TRBJ2-7, with D possibly being TRBD2 (7 bases). This CDR3 comprises 15 residues. Germline V CDR1 and CDR2: MGHDK, SYGVNS. Trimming shortened V by 4 bases and J by 2 bases, and 15 bases separated the two germline ends. Here the CDR3 reads CASSGRGAGTYEQYF. As DNA, the CDR3 is TGTGCCAGCAGTGGCCGGGGGGCCGGTACCTACGAGCAGTACTTC.

The rearrangement links TRBV5-1 to TRBJ1-2; 8 bases align to TRBD1. V lost 0 bases, J lost 8 bases, and 6 bases stayed unmatched. This CDR3 contains 14 residues. Per germline, CDR1 SGHRS and CDR2 YFSETQ. CDR3 in amino acids: CASSLEGQVQGYTF. CDR3 sequence (DNA): TGCGCCAGCAGCTTGGAGGGACAGGTGCAAGGCTACACCTTC.

This rearrangement joins TRBV20-1 to TRBJ1-2; D remains unclear. CDR1 and CDR2 from the germline V gene are DFQATT and SNEGSKA (reference sequence). The CDR3 runs 14 residues. V lost 5 bases and J 4 bases, leaving 17 bases between the germline ends. DNA of the CDR3: TGCAGTGCTCCGTCGACACTTACCTCCTATGGCTACACCTTC. Translation gives CSAPSTLTSYGYTF.

V gene TRBV11-3 combines with J gene TRBJ2-1; 8 bases are a match to TRBD1. This CDR3 spans 16 amino acids. V dropped 0 bases and J dropped 4; count of bases not matched to a gene: 5. Germline loops: CDR1 SGHNT, CDR2 YENEEA. The CDR3 nucleotides are TGTGCCAGCAGCTTAGATGGGACAGGAGGGTACAATGAGCAGTTCTTC. Protein: CASSLDGTGGYNEQFF.

The gene calls are TRBV2 and TRBJ2-7; 11 positions match TRBD1. V trimming: 6 bases; J trimming: 3 bases; junction bases outside the gene matches: 4. Germline V lookup: CDR1 SNHLY, CDR2 FYNNEI. This CDR3 is built from 14 residues. CDR3 loop: CASRSGTGGYEQYF. CDR3 nucleotide sequence: TGTGCCAGCAGGTCCGGGACAGGGGGCTACGAGCAGTACTTC.

The chain uses TRBV4-1 and TRBJ1-2; D remains unclear. Germline V lookup: CDR1 MGHRA, CDR2 YSYEKL. The CDR3 length is 15 residues. V lost 0 bases and J 4 bases, leaving 12 bases between the germline ends. The chain's CDR3 is CASSQEPSSGYGYTF. For the CDR3, the DNA is TGCGCCAGCAGCCAAGAACCGTCCTCTGGCTATGGCTACACCTTC.

The rearrangement uses TRBV20-1 and TRBJ2-1, with 13 positions matching TRBD2. The length of the CDR3 is 15 residues. V gave up 5 bases and J gave up 7 bases; unmatched junction bases: 8. Germline assignment: CDR1 DFQATT and CDR2 SNEGSKA (reference sequence). The CDR3 sequence is CSAFQLAGGYNEQFF. The CDR3 nucleotides read TGCAGTGCTTTTCAACTAGCGGGGGGGTATAATGAGCAGTTCTTC.

This clonotype occurred a few times. The chain has TRBV6-1 and TRBJ2-7; 11 bases match TRBD2. Germline V lookup: CDR1 MNHNS, CDR2 SASEGT. This CDR3 contains 15 residues. V shed 6 bases, J shed 3 bases, and the junction held 7 bases outside the gene matches. Written as DNA, the CDR3 is TGTGCCAGCAGAGCAGGGACTAGCGGAAACTACGAGCAGTACTTC. Amino acids: CASRAGTSGNYEQYF.

The table lists this clonotype with a few counts. The rearrangement uses TRBV7-2 and TRBJ2-3, with D perhaps being TRBD1 or TRBD2 (5 bases each). V shed 6 bases and J shed 5 bases, with 18 bases lying between them. The CDR3 is 15 amino acids. Germline-derived CDR1 and CDR2 are SGHTA and FQGNSA. For the CDR3, the DNA is TGTGCCAGCAGTTGGGACGGCGGGCGTGGAGATACGCAGTATTTT. Encoded protein: CASSWDGGRGDTQYF.

This clonotype was detected a few times. The chain joins TRBV6-5 to TRBJ1-4; 10 bases match TRBD1. The CDR3 sequence is 14 residues long. V dropped 3 bases and J dropped 8; count of bases not matched to a gene: 3. The germline V gene has CDR1 MNHEY and CDR2 SVGAGI. CDR3 nucleotide sequence: TGTGCCAGCAGTTATGGACAGGGGGGGGAAAAACTGTTTTTT. The encoded protein is CASSYGQGGEKLFF.

V is TRBV19 and J is TRBJ1-2; possible D gene TRBD1, 5 bases. The germline gives CDR1 LNHDA, CDR2 SQIVND (reference sequence). Trimming left V 6 bases short and J 8 bases short, with 10 bases between. CDR3 length: 11 amino acids. CDR3 bases: TGTGCCAGTAGCTTTAACAGGGGCTACACCTTC. It is translated as CASSFNRGYTF.

This clonotype showed up just a few times. The chain employs TRBV20-1 and TRBJ2-5, with D tentatively TRBD2 (6 bases). The germline CDR1 and CDR2 sequences are DFQATT and SNEGSKA (reference sequence). This CDR3 region has 11 residues. Trimming stripped 7 bases from V and 4 bases from J, with 10 bases between. The CDR3 here is CSVAEGETQYF. The CDR3, as DNA: TGCAGTGTTGCGGAGGGAGAGACCCAGTACTTC.

There are a few counts of this clonotype. The DNA of the CDR3 is TGTGCCTGTTCGCGGGGGTCCTACAATGAGCAGTTCTTC. It yields the protein CACSRGSYNEQFF. J is TRBJ2-1 and V is TRBV30, with 7 bases matching TRBD2. This CDR3 region has 13 residues. V lost 6 bases, J lost 1 base, and 3 bases stayed unmatched. Germline CDR1 reads GTSNPN; CDR2 reads SVGIG (reference sequence).

This clonotype is a singleton in its sample. The chain combines TRBV2 with TRBJ1-2; perhaps TRBD1 as D (6 bases). Germline CDR1 reads SNHLY; CDR2 reads FYNNEI. The CDR3 sequence is 12 residues long. The ends were cut back, 9 bases at V and 5 bases at J, with 13 bases in the middle. The CDR3, as DNA: TGTGCCAGTTCTCAGGGGCCGTATGGCTACACCTTC. Protein product: CASSQGPYGYTF.

This clonotype has more than one count but fewer than ten. The chain is built from TRBV15 and TRBJ2-2; D may match TRBD1 or TRBD2 (5 bases each). V lost 1 base, J lost 2 bases, and 14 bases lay in between. The germline CDR1 and CDR2 sequences are LNHNV and YYDKDF (reference sequence). This CDR3 region has 17 residues. The CDR3 loop reads CATSRAGRQSNTGELFF. The CDR3 DNA follows: TGTGCCACCAGCAGAGCGGGAAGACAGTCAAACACCGGGGAGCTGTTTTTT.

This clonotype was observed a few times. The CDR3 nucleotides read TGTGCCAGCAGTGAAGCCGATATCATGGGGAGGACCGGGGAGCTGTTTTTT. Translated, it gives CASSEADIMGRTGELFF. J is TRBJ2-2 and V is TRBV2, with D perhaps TRBD2 (6 bases). CDR3 length equals 17 residues. CDR1 is SNHLY, CDR2 FYNNEI, per germline. Trimming pared 0 bases from V and 5 bases from J, leaving 16 bases between.

The rearrangement joins TRBV2 to TRBJ2-1, with TRBD2 matching 9 bases. V gave up 6 bases and J gave up 4 bases; unmatched junction bases: 13. The CDR3 consists of 17 residues. In germline, CDR1 is SNHLY, CDR2 FYNNEI. The CDR3 sequence is CASSASLLAGQYNEQFF. For the CDR3, the DNA is TGTGCCAGCAGCGCCTCCCTTCTAGCGGGACAATACAATGAGCAGTTCTTC.

This chain links TRBV6-4 with TRBJ1-1; D gene unclear. CDR1 is MRHNA, CDR2 SNTAGT, per germline. The CDR3 loop spans 13 amino acids. The V end was cut by 6 bases, the J end by 1 base, with 9 bases between. The CDR3 loop reads CASRPSGNTEAFF. DNA for the CDR3: TGTGCCAGCAGACCCTCGGGGAACACTGAAGCTTTCTTT.

DNA for the CDR3: TGCAGTGCTTCCAGGGCCGATCTAGCCAAAAACATTCAGTACTTC. As protein: CSASRADLAKNIQYF. The V and J genes are TRBV20-1 and TRBJ2-4; TRBD1 might be the D (5 bases). The CDR3 loop spans 15 amino acids. Deletions cut 5 bases from V and 0 bases from J, with 14 bases between. Per germline, CDR1 DFQATT and CDR2 SNEGSKA (reference sequence).

The J gene is TRBJ1-1, the V gene TRBV29-1, with D possibly being TRBD1 (6 bases). From germline, CDR1 is SQVTM and CDR2 ANQGSEA. The CDR3 has 13 residues. V shed 4 bases and J shed 1 base, with 10 bases lying between them. DNA for the CDR3: TGCAGCGTTGTGGGACAAGGGAACACTGAAGCTTTCTTT. Translation gives CSVVGQGNTEAFF.

This clonotype showed up just a few times. The chain employs TRBV20-1 and TRBJ1-2; D possibly corresponds to TRBD1 (5 bases). CDR1 is DFQATT, CDR2 SNEGSKA, per germline (reference sequence). The CDR3 extends over 13 amino acids. The V and J ends lost 0 bases and 3 bases respectively, with 8 bases between them. CDR3 loop: CSARDWGYYGYTF. The CDR3 bases are TGCAGTGCTAGAGATTGGGGGTACTATGGCTACACCTTC.

The chain employs TRBV6-5 and TRBJ1-1, with a weak D call TRBD1 (6 bases). CDR1 and CDR2 (germline): MNHEY, SVGAGI. V shed 4 bases and J shed 7 bases, with 22 bases lying between them. CDR3 length: 16 amino acids. CDR3 region: CASSSGNYREYGEAFF. As DNA, the CDR3 is TGTGCCAGCAGTTCCGGGAACTACAGGGAATATGGTGAAGCTTTCTTT.

The chain employs TRBV18 and TRBJ1-5; perhaps TRBD1 as D (5 bases). V was shortened by 3 bases and J by 0 bases, with 12 bases between the two germline ends. This CDR3 has 16 amino acids. CDR1 and CDR2 from the germline V gene are KGHSH and LQKENI. The CDR3 sequence: CASSPPGDYSNQPQHF. As DNA, the CDR3 is TGTGCCAGCTCACCCCCGGGGGATTATAGCAATCAGCCCCAGCATTTT.

CDR3 bases: TGTGCCAGCTCACCACCGAAGAGTTCCGGGGAGCTGTTTTTT. Protein: CASSPPKSSGELFF. The chain couples TRBV18 to TRBJ2-2, with D unresolved. Germline CDR1 KGHSH, CDR2 LQKENI. The CDR3 sequence is 14 residues long. V lost 0 bases and J 6 bases, leaving 8 bases between the germline ends. The full variable domain, its missing parts supplied by reference TRBV18 and TRBJ2-2, is NAGVMQNPRHLVRRRGQEARLRCSPMKGHSHVYWYRQLPEEGLKFMVYLQKENIIDESGMPKERFSAEFPKEGPSILRIQQVVRGDSAAYFCASSPPKSSGELFFGEGSRLTVL.

This clonotype appeared a few times. This chain joins TRBV27 and TRBJ1-1; D gene uncertain. Germline V lookup: CDR1 MNHEY, CDR2 SMNVEV (reference sequence). V gave up 5 bases and J gave up 1 base, with 11 bases separating them. CDR3 size: 14 residues. The CDR3 nucleotides are TGTGCCAGCAGTCCCTTATCACAGAACACTGAAGCTTTCTTT. Amino acid sequence: CASSPLSQNTEAFF.

The chain links TRBV7-2 to TRBJ2-7, with TRBD1 identical over 8 bases. Trimming cost V 5 bases and J 2 bases; bases outside gene matches: 8. Germline V gene lookup returns CDR1 SGHTA and CDR2 FQGNSA. This CDR3 contains 15 residues. CDR3: CASSGDRRNTYEQYF. CDR3 sequence (DNA): TGTGCCAGCAGCGGGGACAGGCGAAACACCTACGAGCAGTACTTC. The full variable domain, its missing parts supplied by reference TRBV7-2 and TRBJ2-7, is GAGVSQSPSNKVTEKGKDVELRCDPISGHTALYWYRQSLGQGLEFLIYFQGNSAPDKSGLPSDRFSAERTGGSVSTLTIQRTQQEDSAVYLCASSGDRRNTYEQYFGPGTRLTVT.